A single sample gave rise to the 25 T cell receptor beta chains below, sequenced in a study of OX40 agonist ivuxolimab in advanced cancers. Library generation was performed with the immunoSEQ multiplex PCR assay. In TCRdb, the immuneACCESS table is reduced to in-frame sequences with V and J assigned. These tables do not hold every clone; where another copy was compared, an unresolved V gene accounts for under half, and the others remain unexplained. The sample table lists some 150,000 clones, 90% of them with a count of one. The top ten clones comprise about 1% of the sample. The material was CD4+ or CD8+ T cells sorted from blood, obtained in a trial of the OX40 agonist ivuxolimab. These receptor sequences come from an adult with an advanced solid tumor such as melanoma, head and neck, liver or kidney cancer.

The chain combines TRBV6-1 with TRBJ1-2; the match to TRBD1 covers 11 bases. This CDR3 has 13 residues. Per the germline V gene, CDR1 is MNHNS and CDR2 is SASEGT. Unmatched junction bases numbered 6, after V lost 7 bases and J lost 8 bases. CDR3 in DNA: TGTGCCAGCAAGGGACAGGGGGTCGTGGGCTACACCTTC. Protein product: CASKGQGVVGYTF.

The V call is TRBV7-8, the J call TRBJ2-7, with D possibly TRBD1 on 5 matching bases. The CDR3 has 15 amino acids. The germline gives CDR1 SGHVS, CDR2 FQNEAQ. Trimming removed 2 bases from V and 1 base from J, with 12 bases in between. CDR3 region: CASSLRQGDSYEQYF. CDR3 sequence (DNA): TGTGCCAGCAGCTTAAGACAAGGGGATTCCTACGAGCAGTACTTC. Full variable domain (remainder filled in from reference TRBV7-8 and TRBJ2-7): GAGVSQSPRYKVAKRGQDVALRCDPISGHVSLFWYQQALGQGPEFLTYFQNEAQLDKSGLPSDRFFAERPEGSVSTLKIQRTQQEDSAVYLCASSLRQGDSYEQYFGPGTRLTVT.

The chain combines TRBV5-4 with TRBJ1-4, with D perhaps TRBD1 (6 bases). The V and J ends lost 3 bases and 3 bases respectively, with 15 bases between them. The germline V gene encodes CDR1 SGHNT and CDR2 YYREEE (reference sequence). CDR3 length: 16 residues. Here the CDR3 DNA reads TGTGCCAGCAGCTCACAGGGAATGTCAGCTAATGAAAAACTGTTTTTT. Translated: CASSSQGMSANEKLFF.

This rearrangement joins TRBV2 to TRBJ2-5, with a weak D call TRBD2 (8 bases). V was pared by 6 bases and J by 5 bases, with 19 bases between. The CDR3 has 15 residues. Germline V gene lookup returns CDR1 SNHLY and CDR2 FYNNEI. DNA of the CDR3: TGTGCCAGCAGAGTTAACAGGGGACTAGGGGAGACCCAGTACTTC. Amino acid sequence: CASRVNRGLGETQYF.

The chain carries TRBV11-2 and TRBJ2-3; 9 nucleotides line up with TRBD1. After removal of 5 bases from V and 2 bases from J, the junction contained 8 bases not matched to a gene. CDR3 length: 16 amino acids. The germline V gene encodes CDR1 SGHAT and CDR2 FQNNGV. CDR3 bases: TGTGCCAGCAGCCGCTTGGGACAGGGACACACAGATACGCAGTATTTT. Amino acid sequence: CASSRLGQGHTDTQYF.

The chain combines TRBV27 with TRBJ2-2; D not certain. The CDR3 has 14 residues. Trimming removed 1 base from V and 6 bases from J, with 9 bases in between. CDR1 is MNHEY and CDR2 is SMNVEV in the germline V gene (reference sequence). The CDR3 region is CASSLYRLPGELFF. Here the CDR3 DNA reads TGTGCCAGCAGTTTATATCGGCTACCCGGGGAGCTGTTTTTT.

This clone turned up a few times. The chain combines TRBV5-1 with TRBJ2-7, with TRBD2 matching 11 bases. Germline CDR1 is SGHRS and CDR2 is YFSETQ. Trimming removed 2 bases from V and 0 bases from J; junction bases left unmatched: 19. The CDR3 totals 21 residues. The DNA for the CDR3 is TGCGCCAGCAGCTTTGGTACCTTGGGGGCTAGCGGGAGGTTCAGCTCCTACGAGCAGTACTTC. This translates into CASSFGTLGASGRFSSYEQYF.

The chain uses TRBV7-6 and TRBJ2-5, with D tentatively TRBD1 (5 bases). From germline, CDR1 is SGHVS and CDR2 FNYEAQ. The germline V and J ends were trimmed by 0 bases and 3 bases, with 14 bases remaining between them. The CDR3 loop spans 16 amino acids. The CDR3 DNA sequence: TGTGCCAGCAGCTTAGCGTTGGCAGGGTGGAAAGAGACCCAGTACTTC. Its protein product is CASSLALAGWKETQYF.

The J gene is TRBJ2-3, the V gene TRBV6-6; D tentatively fits TRBD1 or TRBD2 (7 bases each). V was clipped by 8 bases and J by 0 bases, with 12 bases between them. CDR3 length: 14 residues. The germline CDR1 and CDR2 sequences are MNHNY and SVGAGI (reference sequence). The CDR3 sequence is CASGAGQSTDTQYF. The CDR3 DNA reads as TGTGCCAGCGGAGCGGGACAGAGCACAGATACGCAGTATTTT.

The chain couples TRBV5-4 to TRBJ2-3; the D is unclear. From germline, CDR1 is SGHNT and CDR2 YYREEE (reference sequence). The ends were cut back, 0 bases at V and 3 bases at J, with 8 bases in the middle. The CDR3 loop spans 14 amino acids. Here the CDR3 DNA reads TGTGCCAGCAGCTTGGAACAGATAACAGATACGCAGTATTTT. The encoded protein is CASSLEQITDTQYF.

The V call is TRBV6-1, the J call TRBJ2-1; 7 positions agree with TRBD1. J lost 5 bases, V lost 2 bases, and 9 bases had no gene match. The CDR3 is made up of 16 amino acids. Germline V CDR1 and CDR2: MNHNS, SASEGT. As DNA, the CDR3 is TGTGCCAGCAGTGAATGGCCGGGACAGTTAAACAATGAGCAGTTCTTC. It is translated as CASSEWPGQLNNEQFF.

V usage is TRBV7-9 and J usage is TRBJ1-5; maybe TRBD1 (5 bases). CDR1 is SEHNR, CDR2 FQNEAQ, per germline (reference sequence). Trimming took 2 bases from V and 4 from J, leaving 9 bases between them. The CDR3 sequence is 14 residues long. CDR3 sequence: CASSLFEGNQPQHF. DNA for the CDR3: TGTGCCAGCAGCTTATTCGAGGGGAATCAGCCCCAGCATTTT.

The rearrangement uses TRBV10-3 and TRBJ2-7, with D perhaps assigned TRBD1 or TRBD2 (6 bases each). The V and J ends lost 0 bases and 1 base respectively, with 13 bases between them. CDR1 ENHRY and CDR2 SYGVKD come from the germline V gene. This CDR3 is 16 amino acids long. In nucleotides, the CDR3 is TGTGCCATCAGTGAGTCGGAGGGGGTTAGGTCCTACGAGCAGTACTTC. Protein sequence: CAISESEGVRSYEQYF.

J is TRBJ2-5 and V is TRBV5-6; no definite D call. V lost 0 bases and J 6 bases, leaving 15 bases between the germline ends. This CDR3 is built from 15 residues. Germline CDR1 SGHDT, CDR2 YYEEEE. This chain's CDR3 is CASSLALSGIKTQYF. In DNA form, the CDR3 reads TGTGCCAGCAGCTTGGCGTTGTCAGGAATTAAGACCCAGTACTTC.

The rearrangement links TRBV7-9 to TRBJ2-3, with D hard to call. Germline lookup yields CDR1 SEHNR and CDR2 FQNEAQ (reference sequence). V lost 6 bases, J lost 2 bases, and 3 bases lay in between. This CDR3 spans 11 amino acids. The CDR3 sequence: CASRLTDTQYF. The CDR3 DNA reads TGTGCCAGCAGACTCACAGATACGCAGTATTTT.

The rearrangement uses TRBV28 and TRBJ1-3; D is undetermined. This CDR3 is built from 14 residues. The V gene's germline CDR1 is MDHEN and CDR2 SYDVKM. Between the trimmed V and J ends, which lost 5 bases and 4 bases, there was a span of 12 bases. CDR3 sequence reads: CASSLLTVGNTIYF. DNA of the CDR3: TGTGCCAGCAGTCTCCTGACGGTAGGAAACACCATATATTTT.

The chain links TRBV4-2 to TRBJ2-1, with D uncertain. The length of the CDR3 is 13 residues. V lost 3 bases and J 4 bases, leaving 7 bases between the germline ends. Germline CDR1 is LGHNA and CDR2 is YNFKEQ. In nucleotides, the CDR3 is TGTGCCAGCAGCCAGCAGGTGTACAATGAGCAGTTCTTC. It yields the protein CASSQQVYNEQFF.

V and J are TRBV7-3 and TRBJ2-3; 13 positions match TRBD2. Germline V gene sequence: CDR1 SGHTA, CDR2 FQGTGA. J gave up 4 bases and V 3 bases, and 7 bases lay outside the gene matches. The CDR3 is 17 amino acids. For the CDR3, the DNA is TGTGCCAGCAGCTTCGGACTAGCGGGAGCGGGGGCAGATACGCAGTATTTT. It encodes CASSFGLAGAGADTQYF. Supplemented by reference TRBV7-3 and TRBJ2-3, the full variable domain reads GAGVSQTPSNKVTEKGKYVELRCDPISGHTALYWYRQSLGQGPEFLIYFQGTGAADDSGLPNDRFFAVRPEGSVSTLKIQRTERGDSAVYLCASSFGLAGAGADTQYFGPGTRLTVL.

J is TRBJ1-1 and V is TRBV5-8; the D is unclear. V was pared by 7 bases and J by 2 bases, with 15 bases between. CDR1 SGHTS and CDR2 YDEGEE come from the germline V gene. The length of the CDR3 is 14 residues. The CDR3 coding sequence is TGTGCCAGCGAACGCGGACGGGTCAACACTGAAGCTTTCTTT. Residues: CASERGRVNTEAFF.

The chain is built from TRBV7-9 and TRBJ2-5; the match to TRBD2 covers 14 bases. The V and J ends lost 3 bases and 4 bases, in that order; junction bases with no gene match: 4. The CDR3 runs 16 residues. CDR1 SEHNR and CDR2 FQNEAQ come from the germline V gene (reference sequence). CDR3 in DNA: TGTGCCAGCAGCTTGCCCGGACTAGCGGGAGGAGAGACCCAGTACTTC. Its translation: CASSLPGLAGGETQYF.

The V call is TRBV5-1, the J call TRBJ2-5, with D maybe TRBD2 (5 bases). Trimming took off 3 bases at V and 4 bases at J, with 13 bases between the two ends. CDR3 size: 14 residues. Looked up from germline, CDR1 is SGHRS and CDR2 is YFSETQ. Here the CDR3 reads CASSSGSEGETQYF. In DNA, the CDR3 is TGCGCCAGCAGCTCGGGCTCAGAGGGAGAGACCCAGTACTTC.

The rearrangement uses TRBV30 and TRBJ1-1, with 7 bases fitting TRBD1. Germline trimming cut 5 bases from V and 4 bases from J; bases unmatched to any gene: 4. CDR3 length: 12 amino acids. CDR1 and CDR2 (germline): GTSNPN, SVGIG (reference sequence). CDR3 coding DNA: TGTGCCTGGGACAGGGAGGTCACTGAAGCTTTCTTT. Amino acid sequence: CAWDREVTEAFF.

The gene calls are TRBV28 and TRBJ1-1; maybe TRBD1 (5 bases). Germline CDR1 MDHEN, CDR2 SYDVKM. V lost 3 bases and J lost 2, with 10 bases in between. This CDR3 region has 14 residues. CDR3 protein: CASSFGGANTEAFF. The DNA for the CDR3 is TGTGCCAGCAGTTTTGGAGGGGCAAACACTGAAGCTTTCTTT.

This clone turned up a few times. This chain joins TRBV7-9 and TRBJ2-2; D gene ambiguous. CDR1 and CDR2 from the germline V gene are SEHNR and FQNEAQ (reference sequence). The CDR3 consists of 14 residues. Trimming shortened V by 4 bases and J by 0 bases, and 6 bases separated the two germline ends. CDR3 sequence (DNA): TGTGCCAGCAGCTACGGACCGAACACCGGGGAGCTGTTTTTT. This encodes CASSYGPNTGELFF.

This sequence joins TRBV6-6 and TRBJ2-3, with D possibly TRBD2 on 6 matching bases. CDR3 size: 14 residues. Trimming shortened V by 9 bases and J by 1 base, and 14 bases separated the two germline ends. Germline CDR1 reads MNHNY; CDR2 reads SVGAGI (reference sequence). The CDR3: CASFTGGGTDTQYF. Here the CDR3 DNA reads TGTGCCAGTTTTACTGGCGGGGGCACAGATACGCAGTATTTT.